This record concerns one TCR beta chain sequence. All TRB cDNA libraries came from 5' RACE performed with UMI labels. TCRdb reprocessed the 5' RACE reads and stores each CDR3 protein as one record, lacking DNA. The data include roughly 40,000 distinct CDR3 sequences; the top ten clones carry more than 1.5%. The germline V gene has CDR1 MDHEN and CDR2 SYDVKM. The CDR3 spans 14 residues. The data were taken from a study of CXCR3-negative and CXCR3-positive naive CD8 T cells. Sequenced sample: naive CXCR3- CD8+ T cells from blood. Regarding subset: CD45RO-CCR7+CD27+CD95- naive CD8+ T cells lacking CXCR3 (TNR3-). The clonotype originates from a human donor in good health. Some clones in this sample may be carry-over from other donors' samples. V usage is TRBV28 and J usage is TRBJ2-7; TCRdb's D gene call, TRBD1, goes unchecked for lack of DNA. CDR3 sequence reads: CASSFGGSGYEQYF.